This T cell receptor (beta chain) is drawn from a study of blood T cell repertoires in COVID-19. On the study more broadly: Acute and convalescent COVID-19 specimens originated in the United States, Italy and Spain. Sample material is recorded as cDNA or gDNA derived from T cells, B-cell-depleted T cells, or PBMCs.

Trimming cost V 0 bases and J 2 bases; bases outside gene matches: 3. The CDR3 length is 15 residues. CDR1 and CDR2 from the germline V gene are SGHRS and YFSETQ. Authors' analysis steps: Amplification of reference gene primers was used by the study to estimate nucleated cell counts. Measured with immunoSEQ multiplex PCR; TCRdb has only the in-frame clones, and not every one. Clonal size and the V and J genes are those of that table, whereas D and trimming came from the DNA. Among over 100,000 clones listed, approximately 80% were seen once. J is TRBJ1-2 and V is TRBV5-1; TRBD1 matches 8 bases. The clonotype was recovered from an elderly woman with active or convalescent COVID-19. Sample: peripheral blood. The CDR3 sequence is CASSLVAGGNYGYTF. As DNA, the CDR3 is TGCGCCAGCAGCTTGGTGGCAGGGGGCAACTATGGCTACACCTTC.